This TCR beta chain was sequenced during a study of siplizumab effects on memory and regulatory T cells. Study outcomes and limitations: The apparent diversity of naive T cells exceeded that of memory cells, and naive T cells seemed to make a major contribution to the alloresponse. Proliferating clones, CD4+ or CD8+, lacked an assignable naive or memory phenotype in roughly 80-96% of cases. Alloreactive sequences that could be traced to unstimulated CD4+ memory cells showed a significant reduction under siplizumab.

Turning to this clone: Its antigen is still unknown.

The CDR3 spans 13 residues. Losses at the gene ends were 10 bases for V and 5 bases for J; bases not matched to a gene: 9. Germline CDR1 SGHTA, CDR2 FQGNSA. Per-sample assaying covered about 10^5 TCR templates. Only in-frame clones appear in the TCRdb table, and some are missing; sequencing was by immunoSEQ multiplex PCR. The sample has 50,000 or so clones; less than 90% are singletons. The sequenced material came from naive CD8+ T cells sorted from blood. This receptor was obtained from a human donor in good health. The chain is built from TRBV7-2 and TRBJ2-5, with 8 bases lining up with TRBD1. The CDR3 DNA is TGTGCCAATGGACAGGGTTTGAGGGAGACCCAGTACTTC. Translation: CANGQGLRETQYF.